This entry lists 23 T cell receptor beta chains sequenced from one sample in a study of response to subunit inactivated influenza vaccine. TCRdb used MiXCR to reprocess the RT-PCR reads, holding one entry per CDR3 protein. The data contain about 500,000 distinct CDR3 sequences, over 10% of them singletons. The specimen comprised PBMCs from blood, sampled 45 days after vaccination. The receptor source for this set is a man aged 50 or older who received an inactivated influenza vaccine.

V and J are TRBV4-2 and TRBJ2-3; no definite D call. Trimming took 4 bases from V and 3 from J, leaving 14 bases between them. The CDR3 covers 15 residues. Per the germline V gene, CDR1 is LGHNA and CDR2 is YNFKEQ. In DNA form, the CDR3 reads TGTGCCAGCAGCCCAGCTGCAGGTTATACAGATACGCAGTATTTT. It specifies CASSPAAGYTDTQYF.

The chain recombines TRBV14 with TRBJ2-1, with 8 bases fitting TRBD1. The V segment lost 3 bases and the J segment 0 bases; nucleotides outside the gene matches: 7. The CDR3 is 17 amino acids. CDR1 and CDR2 (germline): SGHDN, FVKESK. The CDR3: CASSHTRTGSSYNEQFF. Here the CDR3 DNA reads TGTGCCAGCAGCCACACCAGGACAGGGAGCTCCTACAATGAGCAGTTCTTC.

The V gene is TRBV9, the J gene TRBJ2-7; the match to TRBD2 covers 11 bases. The CDR3 totals 13 residues. J gave up 6 bases and V 4 bases, and 3 bases lay outside the gene matches. Germline values: CDR1 SGDLS, CDR2 YYNGEE. CDR3 bases: TGTGCCAGCAGCTTCGGGACTAGCGGCGAGCAGTACTTC. This gives the protein CASSFGTSGEQYF.

The chain couples TRBV20-1 to TRBJ2-7, with D perhaps matching TRBD1 (7 bases). V was clipped by 5 bases and J by 7 bases, with 21 bases between them. The germline V gene encodes CDR1 DFQATT and CDR2 SNEGSKA (reference sequence). The length of the CDR3 is 14 residues. DNA of the CDR3: TGCAGTGCTTTACACAACAGGGGAGGAGTGGAGCAGTACTTC. It translates to CSALHNRGGVEQYF.

V and J are TRBV20-1 and TRBJ2-5; D might be TRBD2 (5 bases). Germline V gene sequence: CDR1 DFQATT, CDR2 SNEGSKA (reference sequence). CDR3 length equals 12 residues. The germline V and J ends were trimmed by 3 bases and 6 bases, with 11 bases remaining between them. DNA of the CDR3: TGCAGTGCTAGGTGGGCTAGCAAGACCCAGTACTTC. Amino acid sequence: CSARWASKTQYF.

The chain carries TRBV25-1 and TRBJ2-1; 9 bases are shared with TRBD1. CDR3 length: 17 residues. V lost 8 bases and J lost 0; bases outside the gene matches: 11. Germline lookup yields CDR1 MGHDK and CDR2 SYGVNS. The DNA for the CDR3 is TGTGCCAGCGGCCCCGGACAGGGGCCTAGCTCCTACAATGAGCAGTTCTTC. Translation gives CASGPGQGPSSYNEQFF.

This clonotype appeared a few times. The V gene is TRBV5-5, the J gene TRBJ2-1, with 15 bases fitting TRBD2. The CDR3 length is 18 residues. The J segment lost 0 bases and the V segment lost 4 bases, leaving 5 bases of the junction unmatched. In germline, CDR1 is SGHKS, CDR2 YYEKEE (reference sequence). The DNA of the CDR3 is TGTGCCAGCAGCAATGGACTAGCGGGAGGGAGCTCCTACAATGAGCAGTTCTTC. It is translated as CASSNGLAGGSSYNEQFF. The whole variable domain, remainder taken from reference TRBV5-5 and TRBJ2-1, is DAGVTQSPTHLIKTRGQQVTLRCSPISGHKSVSWYQQVLGQGPQFIFQYYEKEERGRGNFPDRFSARQFPNYSSELNVNALLLGDSALYLCASSNGLAGGSSYNEQFFGPGTRLTVL.

This clonotype was found a few times. The V and J genes are TRBV12-3 or TRBV12-4 and TRBJ2-1, with D uncertain. The CDR3 length is 14 residues. The ends were cut back, 3 bases at V and 6 bases at J, with 12 bases in the middle. CDR3 DNA sequence: TGTGCCAGCAGTTTCGGTCACATAGCCAATGAGCAGTTCTTC. It codes for CASSFGHIANEQFF.

This clonotype showed up just a few times. The chain employs TRBV7-2 and TRBJ2-5; maybe TRBD2 (6 bases). V lost 1 base and J 7 bases, leaving 16 bases between the germline ends. The germline CDR1 and CDR2 sequences are SGHTA and FQGNSA. The CDR3 runs 15 residues. The CDR3 DNA reads as TGTGCCAGCAGCTTAGGTTCGGGAGTTGGACGGACCCAGTACTTC. Amino acid sequence: CASSLGSGVGRTQYF.

This clonotype showed up just a few times. The V gene is TRBV7-9, the J gene TRBJ2-1; possible D gene TRBD1, 6 bases. Germline values: CDR1 SEHNR, CDR2 FQNEAQ (reference sequence). CDR3 length equals 15 residues. V lost 5 bases, J lost 2 bases, and 13 bases lay in between. Written as DNA, the CDR3 is TGTGCCAGCAGCCACAGGGTTCAGACCTACAATGAGCAGTTCTTC. Encoded protein: CASSHRVQTYNEQFF.

The chain is built from TRBV5-6 and TRBJ2-3; 8 bases map to TRBD1. Germline CDR1 reads SGHDT; CDR2 reads YYEEEE. The CDR3 sequence is 16 residues long. V gave up 4 bases and J gave up 2 bases; unmatched junction bases: 9. The CDR3 sequence: CASSSEDRAYTDTQYF. The CDR3 nucleotides are TGTGCCAGCAGCAGTGAGGACAGGGCCTACACAGATACGCAGTATTTT.

The chain recombines TRBV6-1 with TRBJ1-2; 10 bases fit TRBD1. CDR3 size: 15 residues. With V trimmed by 6 bases and J by 6 bases, 10 bases remained unmatched. The germline V gene has CDR1 MNHNS and CDR2 SASEGT. Here the CDR3 DNA reads TGTGCCAGCAGCCGAGGGACAGGGGTTGAGAATGGCTACACCTTC. This gives the protein CASSRGTGVENGYTF.

This rearrangement joins TRBV19 to TRBJ2-1, with 11 bases fitting TRBD2. V shed 3 bases, J shed 12 bases, and the junction held 10 bases outside the gene matches. The CDR3 runs to 15 residues. Germline loops: CDR1 LNHDA, CDR2 SQIVND (reference sequence). The CDR3 nucleotides read TGTGCCAGTAGTATGTTGGGACTAGCGGTTCAGGTGCAGTTCTTC. It translates to CASSMLGLAVQVQFF.

This clonotype has at least ten counts. The chain employs TRBV10-3 and TRBJ2-7; no reliable D call. The CDR3 covers 12 residues. From germline, CDR1 is ENHRY and CDR2 SYGVKD. Trimming took off 3 bases at V and 9 bases at J, with 12 bases between the two ends. The CDR3 sequence: CAISDGKRRQYF. In DNA form, the CDR3 reads TGTGCCATCAGTGATGGAAAAAGGAGGCAGTACTTC.

This clonotype appeared a few times. CDR3 sequence (DNA): TGTGCCAGCAGTTACTCGGGGGCGGGGAACACTGAAGCTTTCTTT. As protein: CASSYSGAGNTEAFF. The chain combines TRBV6-5 with TRBJ1-1, with D possibly being TRBD1 (6 bases). CDR3 size: 15 residues. Between the trimmed V and J ends, which lost 0 bases and 1 base, there was a span of 9 bases. The V gene's germline CDR1 is MNHEY and CDR2 SVGAGI.

This clonotype was seen a handful of times. This chain links TRBV27 with TRBJ2-7; D not resolved. Germline CDR1 MNHEY, CDR2 SMNVEV (reference sequence). V was pared by 6 bases and J by 4 bases, with 16 bases between. The CDR3 is 14 amino acids. The CDR3: CASRSRSSAYEQYF. DNA for the CDR3: TGTGCCAGCAGAAGCCGGTCTTCGGCTTACGAGCAGTACTTC.

This clonotype has just a few counts. The rearrangement joins TRBV20-1 to TRBJ2-3; unclear D gene. The V end lost 3 bases, the J end lost 1 base, and 5 bases lay between the germline ends. CDR3 length: 12 residues. The germline CDR1 and CDR2 sequences are DFQATT and SNEGSKA (reference sequence). CDR3 residues: CSASVGTDTQYF. CDR3 DNA sequence: TGCAGTGCTAGTGTTGGCACAGATACGCAGTATTTT.

This clonotype was recorded a few times. The V call is TRBV4-2, the J call TRBJ1-1, with 7 bases that match TRBD1. The germline V gene has CDR1 LGHNA and CDR2 YNFKEQ. The CDR3 contains 14 residues. V gave up 4 bases and J gave up 2 bases; unmatched junction bases: 4. The CDR3 DNA reads TGTGCCAGCAGCCGAGGGGGCCCCAACACTGAAGCTTTCTTT. As protein: CASSRGGPNTEAFF.

DNA of the CDR3: TGTGCCAGTTCAGCTGGGGGCATTCAGTACTTC. Encoded protein: CASSAGGIQYF. The rearrangement uses TRBV12-3 or TRBV12-4 and TRBJ2-4; D is perhaps TRBD1 or TRBD2 (5 bases each). The ends were cut back, 9 bases at V and 9 bases at J, with 12 bases in the middle. There are 11 residues in the CDR3.

This clonotype was picked up many times. The chain links TRBV6-1 to TRBJ2-7; the D gene is possibly TRBD2 (6 bases). CDR3 length equals 14 residues. Trimming cost V 6 bases and J 7 bases, with 19 bases left between them. CDR1 and CDR2 (germline): MNHNS, SASEGT. CDR3 nucleotides: TGTGCCAGCAGCGGCGGGGCTGGGATTGAAGAGCAGTACTTC. Amino acids: CASSGGAGIEEQYF.

V usage is TRBV11-2 and J usage is TRBJ2-6; 10 nucleotides align to TRBD1. The CDR3 covers 21 residues. V lost 0 bases and J lost 0; bases outside the gene matches: 11. From germline, CDR1 is SGHAT and CDR2 FQNNGV. The CDR3 region has the DNA TGTGCCAGCAGCTTAGACCGGGCTAGGACAGGGGGTAACTCTGGGGCCAACGTCCTGACTTTC. Translating it yields CASSLDRARTGGNSGANVLTF.

This chain links TRBV6-1 with TRBJ2-5; 8 bases fit TRBD1. Germline V gene lookup returns CDR1 MNHNS and CDR2 SASEGT. V lost 6 bases to trimming and J lost 7 bases; unmatched junction nucleotides: 10. CDR3 size: 14 residues. CDR3 sequence reads: CASSQKDRGGTQYF. CDR3 nucleotide sequence: TGTGCCAGCAGCCAAAAAGACAGGGGTGGGACCCAGTACTTC.

This clonotype has ten or more counts. This sequence joins TRBV29-1 and TRBJ1-4; TRBD1 aligns across 7 bases. V lost 7 bases, J lost 3 bases, and 5 bases stayed unmatched. This CDR3 has 13 amino acids. From germline, CDR1 is SQVTM and CDR2 ANQGSEA. CDR3 sequence reads: CSAEGASNEKLFF. CDR3 bases: TGCAGCGCCGAGGGGGCCTCTAATGAAAAACTGTTTTTT.